The clone carrying this T cell receptor beta chain was recorded many times. These data originate in a study of blood T cells in healthy people across ages. Study in general: Template switching caught about one barcoded beta molecule for each two T cells.

CDR1 is KGHSH and CDR2 is LQKENI in the germline V gene. V dropped 3 bases and J dropped 0 bases, with 11 bases sitting between them. CDR3 length: 15 residues. The use of a sample-barcoded 5' primer and a J-beta primer mix characterized a second PCR of about 7 to 12 cycles. One entry per CDR3 protein, called by TCRdb with MiXCR from the 5' RACE reads. The data hold hundreds of thousands of distinct CDR3 sequences, with approximately 30% observed a single time. The clonotype was recovered from an elderly woman in good health. The sequencing input was blood. The chain links TRBV18 to TRBJ1-1; weak D call: TRBD1 (5 bases). CDR3 region: CASSPSGTLNTEAFF. CDR3 bases: TGTGCCAGCTCACCGTCCGGGACCCTGAACACTGAAGCTTTCTTT.